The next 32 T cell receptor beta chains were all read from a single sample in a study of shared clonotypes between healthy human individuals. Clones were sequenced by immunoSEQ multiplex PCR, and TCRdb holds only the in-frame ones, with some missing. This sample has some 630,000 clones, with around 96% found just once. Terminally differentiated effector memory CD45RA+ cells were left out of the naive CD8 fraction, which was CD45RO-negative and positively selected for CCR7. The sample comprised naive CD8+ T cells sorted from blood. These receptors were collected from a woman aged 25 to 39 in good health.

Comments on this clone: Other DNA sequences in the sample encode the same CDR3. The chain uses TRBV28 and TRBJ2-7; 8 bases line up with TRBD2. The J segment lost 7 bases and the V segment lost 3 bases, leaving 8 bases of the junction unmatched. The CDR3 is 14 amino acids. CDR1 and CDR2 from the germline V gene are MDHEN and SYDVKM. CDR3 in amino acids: CASSFAGGVGEQYF. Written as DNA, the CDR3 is TGTGCCAGCAGTTTCGCGGGAGGAGTGGGGGAGCAGTACTTC.

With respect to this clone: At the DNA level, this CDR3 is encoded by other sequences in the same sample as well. This chain's CDR3 is CASSPGTSGETQYF. The CDR3 coding sequence is TGTGCCAGCAGTCCAGGGACATCTGGAGAGACCCAGTACTTC. The chain has TRBV27 and TRBJ2-5; the D gene is possibly TRBD1 (6 bases). The germline V and J ends were trimmed by 5 bases and 4 bases, with 14 bases remaining between them. Per germline, CDR1 MNHEY and CDR2 SMNVEV (reference sequence). This CDR3 region has 14 residues.

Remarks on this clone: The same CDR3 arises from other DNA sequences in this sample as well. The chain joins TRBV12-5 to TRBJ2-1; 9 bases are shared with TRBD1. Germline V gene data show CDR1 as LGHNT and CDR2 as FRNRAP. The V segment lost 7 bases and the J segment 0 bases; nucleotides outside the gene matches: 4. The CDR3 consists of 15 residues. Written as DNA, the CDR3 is TGTGCTAGTGCCCCGACAGGGGGCTCCTACAATGAGCAGTTCTTC. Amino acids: CASAPTGGSYNEQFF.

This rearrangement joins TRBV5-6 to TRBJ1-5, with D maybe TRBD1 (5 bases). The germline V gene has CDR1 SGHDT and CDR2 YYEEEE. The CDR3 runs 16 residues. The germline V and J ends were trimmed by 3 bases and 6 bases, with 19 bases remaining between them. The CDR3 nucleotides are TGTGCCAGCAGCTCGGGGCGGGGGGTGTCCGGTCAGCCCCAGCATTTT. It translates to CASSSGRGVSGQPQHF.

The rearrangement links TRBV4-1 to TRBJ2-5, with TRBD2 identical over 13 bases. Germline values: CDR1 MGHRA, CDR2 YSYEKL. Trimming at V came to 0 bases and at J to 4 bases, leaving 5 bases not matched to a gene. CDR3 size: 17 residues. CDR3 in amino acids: CASSQDAGTSGTETQYF. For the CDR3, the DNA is TGCGCCAGCAGCCAAGATGCAGGGACTAGCGGGACAGAGACCCAGTACTTC.

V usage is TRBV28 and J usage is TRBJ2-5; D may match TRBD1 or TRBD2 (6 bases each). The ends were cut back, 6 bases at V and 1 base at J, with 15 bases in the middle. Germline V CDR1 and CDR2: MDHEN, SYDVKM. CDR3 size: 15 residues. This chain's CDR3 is CASSPRGTSQETQYF. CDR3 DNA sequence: TGTGCCAGCAGCCCTAGGGGGACTTCCCAAGAGACCCAGTACTTC.

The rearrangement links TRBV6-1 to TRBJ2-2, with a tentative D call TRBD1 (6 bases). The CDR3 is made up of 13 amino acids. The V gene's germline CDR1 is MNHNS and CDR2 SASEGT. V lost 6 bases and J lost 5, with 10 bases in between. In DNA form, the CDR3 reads TGTGCCAGCAGGGACAGAGTGACCGGGGAGCTGTTTTTT. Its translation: CASRDRVTGELFF.

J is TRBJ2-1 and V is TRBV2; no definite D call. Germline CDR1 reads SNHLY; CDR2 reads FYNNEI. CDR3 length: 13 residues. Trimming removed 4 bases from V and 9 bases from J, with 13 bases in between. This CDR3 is CASSGSSWGEQFF. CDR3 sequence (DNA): TGTGCCAGCAGTGGGTCCAGCTGGGGTGAGCAGTTCTTC.

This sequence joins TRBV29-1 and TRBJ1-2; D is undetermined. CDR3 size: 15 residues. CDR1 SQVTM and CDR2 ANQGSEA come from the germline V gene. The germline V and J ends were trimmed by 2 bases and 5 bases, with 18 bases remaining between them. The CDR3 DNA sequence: TGCAGCGTTGAATCATTGGCAGGAGCACTTTATGGCTACACCTTC. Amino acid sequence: CSVESLAGALYGYTF. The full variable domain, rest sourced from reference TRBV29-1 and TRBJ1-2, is SAVISQKPSRDICQRGTSLTIQCQVDSQVTMMFWYRQQPGQSLTLIATANQGSEATYESGFVIDKFPISRPNLTFSTLTVSNMSPEDSSIYLCSVESLAGALYGYTFGSGTRLTVV.

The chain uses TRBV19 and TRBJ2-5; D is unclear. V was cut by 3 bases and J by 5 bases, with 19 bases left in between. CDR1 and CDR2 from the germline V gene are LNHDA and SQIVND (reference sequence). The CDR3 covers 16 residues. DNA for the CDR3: TGTGCCAGTAGTATGGGCCTTGATAAGGGCTCTGAGACCCAGTACTTC. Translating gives CASSMGLDKGSETQYF. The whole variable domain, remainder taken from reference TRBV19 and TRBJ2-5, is DGGITQSPKYLFRKEGQNVTLSCEQNLNHDAMYWYRQDPGQGLRLIYYSQIVNDFQKGDIAEGYSVSREKKESFPLTVTSAQKNPTAFYLCASSMGLDKGSETQYFGPGTRLLVL.

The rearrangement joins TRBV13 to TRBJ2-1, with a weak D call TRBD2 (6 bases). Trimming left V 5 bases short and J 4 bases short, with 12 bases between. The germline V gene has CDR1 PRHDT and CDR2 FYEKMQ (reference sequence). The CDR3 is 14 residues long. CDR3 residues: CASSIPGVYNEQFF. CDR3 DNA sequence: TGTGCCAGCAGCATCCCGGGAGTATACAATGAGCAGTTCTTC.

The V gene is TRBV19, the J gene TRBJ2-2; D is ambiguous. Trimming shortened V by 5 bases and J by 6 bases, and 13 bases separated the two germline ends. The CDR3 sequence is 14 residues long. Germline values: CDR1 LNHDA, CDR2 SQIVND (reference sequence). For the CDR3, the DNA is TGTGCCAGTAGTTCCTCTGGCGGCGCCGGGGAGCTGTTTTTT. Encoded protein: CASSSSGGAGELFF.

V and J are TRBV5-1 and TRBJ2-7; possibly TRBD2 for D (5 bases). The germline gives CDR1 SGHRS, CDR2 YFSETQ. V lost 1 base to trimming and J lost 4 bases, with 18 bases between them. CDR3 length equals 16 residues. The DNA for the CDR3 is TGCGCCAGCAGCTTGTCGAGTAGCGTGAACTATTACGAGCAGTACTTC. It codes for CASSLSSSVNYYEQYF.

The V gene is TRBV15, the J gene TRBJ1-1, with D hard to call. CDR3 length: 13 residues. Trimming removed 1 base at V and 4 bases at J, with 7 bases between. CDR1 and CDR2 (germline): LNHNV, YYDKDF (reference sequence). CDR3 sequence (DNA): TGTGCCACCAGCAGAGGCGGGCCCACTGAAGCTTTCTTT. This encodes CATSRGGPTEAFF. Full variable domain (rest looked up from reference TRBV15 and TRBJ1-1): DAMVIQNPRYQVTQFGKPVTLSCSQTLNHNVMYWYQQKSSQAPKLLFHYYDKDFNNEADTPDNFQSRRPNTSFCFLDIRSPGLGDTAMYLCATSRGGPTEAFFGQGTRLTVV.

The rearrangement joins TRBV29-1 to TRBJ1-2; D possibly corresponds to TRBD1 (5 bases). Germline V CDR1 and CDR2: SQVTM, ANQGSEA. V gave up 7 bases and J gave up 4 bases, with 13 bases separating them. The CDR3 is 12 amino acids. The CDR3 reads CSAGRGLYGYTF. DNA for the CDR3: TGCAGCGCGGGACGGGGCCTCTATGGCTACACCTTC.

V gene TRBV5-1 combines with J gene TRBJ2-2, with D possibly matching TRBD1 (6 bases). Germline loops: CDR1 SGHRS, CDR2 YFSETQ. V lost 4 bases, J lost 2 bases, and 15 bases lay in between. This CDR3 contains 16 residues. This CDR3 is CASSTNRETNTGELFF. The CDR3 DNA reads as TGCGCCAGCAGCACGAACAGGGAGACCAACACCGGGGAGCTGTTTTTT.

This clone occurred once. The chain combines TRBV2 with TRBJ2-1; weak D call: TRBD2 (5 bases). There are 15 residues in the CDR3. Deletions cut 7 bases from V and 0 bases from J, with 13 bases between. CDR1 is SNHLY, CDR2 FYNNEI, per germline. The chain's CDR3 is CASNPGGSSYNEQFF. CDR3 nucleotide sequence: TGTGCCAGCAACCCTGGTGGGAGCTCCTACAATGAGCAGTTCTTC.

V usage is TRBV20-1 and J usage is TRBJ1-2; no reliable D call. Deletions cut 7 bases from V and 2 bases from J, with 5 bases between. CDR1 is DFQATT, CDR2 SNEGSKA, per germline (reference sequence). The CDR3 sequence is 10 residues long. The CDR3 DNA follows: TGCAGTGTACTGAACTATGGCTACACCTTC. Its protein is CSVLNYGYTF.

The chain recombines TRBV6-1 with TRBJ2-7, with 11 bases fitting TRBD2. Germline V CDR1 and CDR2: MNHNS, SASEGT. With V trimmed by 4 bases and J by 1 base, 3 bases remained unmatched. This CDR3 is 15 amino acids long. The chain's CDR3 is CASSAGTSGSYEQYF. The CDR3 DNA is TGTGCCAGCAGTGCCGGGACTAGCGGATCCTACGAGCAGTACTTC.

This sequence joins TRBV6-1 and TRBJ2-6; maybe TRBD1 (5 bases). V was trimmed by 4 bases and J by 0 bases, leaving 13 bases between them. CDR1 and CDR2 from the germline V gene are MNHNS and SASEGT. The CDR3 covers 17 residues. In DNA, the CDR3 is TGTGCCAGCAGTGGGGGCTTTTTGAGCTCTGGGGCCAACGTCCTGACTTTC. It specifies CASSGGFLSSGANVLTF.

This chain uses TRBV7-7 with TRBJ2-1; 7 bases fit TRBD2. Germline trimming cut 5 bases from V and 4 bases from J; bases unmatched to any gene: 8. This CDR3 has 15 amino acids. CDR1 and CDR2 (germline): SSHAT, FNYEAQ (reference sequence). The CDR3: CASSLAPGGYNEQFF. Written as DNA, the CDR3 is TGTGCCAGCAGCCTTGCTCCCGGGGGGTACAATGAGCAGTTCTTC.

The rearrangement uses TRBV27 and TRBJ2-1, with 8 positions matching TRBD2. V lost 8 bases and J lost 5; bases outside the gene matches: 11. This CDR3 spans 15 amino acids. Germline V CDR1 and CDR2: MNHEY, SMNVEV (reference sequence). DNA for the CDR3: TGTGCCAGCGCCCCGCCGGGACTAGGAAACAATGAGCAGTTCTTC. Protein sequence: CASAPPGLGNNEQFF.

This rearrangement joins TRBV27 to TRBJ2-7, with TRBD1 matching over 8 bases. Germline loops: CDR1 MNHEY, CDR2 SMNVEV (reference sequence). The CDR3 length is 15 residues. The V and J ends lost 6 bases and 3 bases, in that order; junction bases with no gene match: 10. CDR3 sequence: CASSQGTGVYYEQYF. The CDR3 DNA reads TGTGCCAGCAGCCAAGGGACAGGAGTCTACTACGAGCAGTACTTC.

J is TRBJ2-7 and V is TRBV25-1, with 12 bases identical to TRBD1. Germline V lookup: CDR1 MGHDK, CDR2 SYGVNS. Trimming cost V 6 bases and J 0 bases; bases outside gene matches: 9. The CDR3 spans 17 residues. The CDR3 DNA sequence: TGTGCCAGCAGGGGGACAGGGGGCTCCTTCCCCTCCTACGAGCAGTACTTC. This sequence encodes CASRGTGGSFPSYEQYF.

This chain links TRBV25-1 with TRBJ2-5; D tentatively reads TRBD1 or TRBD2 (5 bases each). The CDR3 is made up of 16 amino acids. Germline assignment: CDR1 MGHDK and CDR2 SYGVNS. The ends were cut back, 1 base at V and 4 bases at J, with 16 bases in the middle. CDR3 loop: CASSESGTQLVETQYF. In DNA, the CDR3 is TGTGCCAGCAGTGAATCGGGGACCCAGCTCGTAGAGACCCAGTACTTC.

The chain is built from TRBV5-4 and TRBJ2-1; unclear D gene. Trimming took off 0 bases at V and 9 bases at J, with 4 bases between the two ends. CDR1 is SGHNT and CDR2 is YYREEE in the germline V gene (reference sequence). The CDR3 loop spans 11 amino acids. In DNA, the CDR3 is TGTGCCAGCAGCTTGGTGGCTGAGCAGTTCTTC. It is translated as CASSLVAEQFF.

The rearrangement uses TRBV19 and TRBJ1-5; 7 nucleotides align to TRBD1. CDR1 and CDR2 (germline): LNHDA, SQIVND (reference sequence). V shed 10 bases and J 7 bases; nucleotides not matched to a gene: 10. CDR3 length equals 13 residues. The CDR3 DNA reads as TGTGCCACTACACTCGGGACAGCCCAGCCCCAGCATTTT. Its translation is CATTLGTAQPQHF.

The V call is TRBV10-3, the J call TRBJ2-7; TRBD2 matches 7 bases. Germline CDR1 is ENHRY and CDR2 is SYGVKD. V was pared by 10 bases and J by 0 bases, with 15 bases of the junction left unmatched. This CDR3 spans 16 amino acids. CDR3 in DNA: TGTGCCACCTACTCGGGGCTAGCGGAACTCTCCTACGAGCAGTACTTC. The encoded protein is CATYSGLAELSYEQYF.

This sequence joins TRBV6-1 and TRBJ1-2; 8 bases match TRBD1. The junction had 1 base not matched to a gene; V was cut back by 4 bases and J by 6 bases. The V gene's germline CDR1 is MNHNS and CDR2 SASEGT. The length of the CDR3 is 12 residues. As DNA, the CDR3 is TGTGCCAGCAGTGTCAGGGGGCATGGCTACACCTTC. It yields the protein CASSVRGHGYTF.

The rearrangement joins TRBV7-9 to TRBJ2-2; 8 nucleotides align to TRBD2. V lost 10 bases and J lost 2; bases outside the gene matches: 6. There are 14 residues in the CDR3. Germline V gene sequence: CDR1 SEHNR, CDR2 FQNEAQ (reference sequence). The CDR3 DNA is TGTGCCACCTCGGGGGGGTCAAACACCGGGGAGCTGTTTTTT. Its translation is CATSGGSNTGELFF. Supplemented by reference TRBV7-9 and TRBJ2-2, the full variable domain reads DTGVSQNPRHKITKRGQNVTFRCDPISEHNRLYWYRQTLGQGPEFLTYFQNEAQLEKSRLLSDRFSAERPKGSFSTLEIQRTEQGDSAMYLCATSGGSNTGELFFGEGSRLTVL.

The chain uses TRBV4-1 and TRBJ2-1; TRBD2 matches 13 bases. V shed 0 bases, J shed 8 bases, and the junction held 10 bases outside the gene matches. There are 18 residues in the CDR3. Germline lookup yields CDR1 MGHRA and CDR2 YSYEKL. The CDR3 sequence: CASSQENLGTSGNDEQFF. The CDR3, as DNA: TGCGCCAGCAGCCAAGAAAATTTAGGGACTAGCGGGAACGATGAGCAGTTCTTC.

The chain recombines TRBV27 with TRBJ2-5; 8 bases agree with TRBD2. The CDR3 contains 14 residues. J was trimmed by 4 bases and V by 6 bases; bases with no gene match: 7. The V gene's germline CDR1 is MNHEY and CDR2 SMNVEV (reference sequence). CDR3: CASRPSGRGETQYF. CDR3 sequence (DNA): TGTGCCAGCAGACCAAGCGGGAGAGGAGAGACCCAGTACTTC.